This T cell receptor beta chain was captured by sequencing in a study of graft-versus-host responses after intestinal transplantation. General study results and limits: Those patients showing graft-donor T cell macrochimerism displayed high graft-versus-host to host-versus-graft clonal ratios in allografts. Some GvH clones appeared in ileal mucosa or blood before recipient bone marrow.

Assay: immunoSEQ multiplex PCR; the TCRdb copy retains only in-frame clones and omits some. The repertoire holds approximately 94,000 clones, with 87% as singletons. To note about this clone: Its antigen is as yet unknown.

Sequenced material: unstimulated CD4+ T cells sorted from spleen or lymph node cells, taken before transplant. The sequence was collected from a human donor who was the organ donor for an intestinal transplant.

The CDR3 loop is CASSLARETQYF. The DNA of the CDR3 is TGCGCCAGCAGCTTGGCCCGAGAGACCCAGTACTTC. The J gene is TRBJ2-5, the V gene TRBV5-1; D gene ambiguous. Trimming pared 0 bases from V and 4 bases from J, leaving 4 bases between. The germline CDR1 and CDR2 sequences are SGHRS and YFSETQ. CDR3 size: 12 residues.